The 6 T cell receptor beta chains in this list originate from one sample, sequenced in a study of blood T cell repertoires in COVID-19. Sequencing was performed with immunoSEQ multiplex PCR; in TCRdb, only in-frame clones are kept and a portion is missing. Of under 95,000 clones in the sample, roughly 88% are singletons; the top ten hold under 55%. Specimen: peripheral blood. The receptors here all came from a human donor in a cohort sampled during active COVID-19.

This sequence joins TRBV2 and TRBJ2-5; maybe TRBD2 (6 bases). From germline, CDR1 is SNHLY and CDR2 FYNNEI. V lost 5 bases and J 4 bases, leaving 14 bases between the germline ends. The CDR3 consists of 14 residues. CDR3 bases: TGTGCCAGCAGTATGACTAGAGGCCCAGAGACCCAGTACTTC. Translating gives CASSMTRGPETQYF.

This clone was recorded only once. V gene TRBV6-6 combines with J gene TRBJ1-5, with a weak D call TRBD1 (5 bases). V lost 4 bases, J lost 1 base, and 14 bases lay in between. This CDR3 has 16 residues. Germline assignment: CDR1 MNHNY and CDR2 SVGAGI (reference sequence). The chain's CDR3 is CASSSRGDRSNQPQHF. In nucleotides, the CDR3 is TGTGCCAGCAGTTCCCGGGGGGACCGGAGCAATCAGCCCCAGCATTTT.

This clone was counted between two and nine times. The chain is built from TRBV19 and TRBJ2-1; 10 positions match TRBD2. The CDR3 loop spans 16 amino acids. V lost 5 bases, J lost 6 bases, and 10 bases stayed unmatched. Germline V gene data show CDR1 as LNHDA and CDR2 as SQIVND (reference sequence). CDR3 sequence (DNA): TGTGCCAGTAGTCTTTCCGGGACTAGCGCGGGCAATGAGCAGTTCTTC. Protein sequence: CASSLSGTSAGNEQFF.

The J gene is TRBJ2-5, the V gene TRBV5-4; 14 bases are a match to TRBD2. Germline CDR1 and CDR2: SGHNT and YYREEE (reference sequence). The junction had 7 bases not matched to a gene; V was cut back by 4 bases and J by 5 bases. The CDR3 covers 16 residues. CDR3 in DNA: TGTGCCAGCAGCCAGGGACTAGCGGGAGTTGGGGAGACCCAGTACTTC. It codes for CASSQGLAGVGETQYF.

The rearrangement joins TRBV24-1 to TRBJ2-1; 9 bases match TRBD2. The V gene end was trimmed by 3 bases and the J gene end by 8 bases; junction bases not matched to a gene: 4. This CDR3 has 14 amino acids. CDR1 is KGHDR, CDR2 SFDVKD, per germline. CDR3 sequence (DNA): TGTGCCACCAGTGATCCCGGGACTAGCTATGAGCAGTTCTTC. Residues: CATSDPGTSYEQFF.

The V and J genes are TRBV15 and TRBJ2-3; 8 bases are shared with TRBD2. V gave up 5 bases and J gave up 2 bases; unmatched junction bases: 9. The CDR3 is made up of 16 amino acids. Germline-derived CDR1 and CDR2 are LNHNV and YYDKDF (reference sequence). The CDR3 DNA is TGTGCCACCAGCGGACCGCGGGAGGCCCCCACAGATACGCAGTATTTT. Amino acid sequence: CATSGPREAPTDTQYF.